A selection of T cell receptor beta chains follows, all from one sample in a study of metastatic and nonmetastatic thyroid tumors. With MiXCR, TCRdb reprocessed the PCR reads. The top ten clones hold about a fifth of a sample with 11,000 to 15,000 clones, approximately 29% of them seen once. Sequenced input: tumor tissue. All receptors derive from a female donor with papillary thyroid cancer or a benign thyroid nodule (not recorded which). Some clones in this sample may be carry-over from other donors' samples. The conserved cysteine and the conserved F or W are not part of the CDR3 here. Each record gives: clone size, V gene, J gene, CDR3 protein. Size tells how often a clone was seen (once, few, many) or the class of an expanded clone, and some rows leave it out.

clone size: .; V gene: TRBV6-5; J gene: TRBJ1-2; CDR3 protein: ASSYWGEEDT
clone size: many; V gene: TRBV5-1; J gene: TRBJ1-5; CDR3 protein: ASIPGQTSWGNQPQH
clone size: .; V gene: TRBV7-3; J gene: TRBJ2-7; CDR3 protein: ASSPGGGTYEQY
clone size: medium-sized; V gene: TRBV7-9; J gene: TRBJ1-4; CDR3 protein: ASSFGTANEKLF
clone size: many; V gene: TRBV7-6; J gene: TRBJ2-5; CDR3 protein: ASSWSVGGRAQY
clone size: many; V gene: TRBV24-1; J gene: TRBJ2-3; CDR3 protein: ATSEGGGSDTQY
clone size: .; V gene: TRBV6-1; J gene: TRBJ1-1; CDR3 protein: ASIRPTTEAF
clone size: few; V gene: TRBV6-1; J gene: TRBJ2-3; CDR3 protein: ASNLAIDTQY
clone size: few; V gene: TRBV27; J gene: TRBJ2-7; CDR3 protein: ASSFMGGEQY
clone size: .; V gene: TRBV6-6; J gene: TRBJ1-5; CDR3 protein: ASSYIFGVGNQPQH
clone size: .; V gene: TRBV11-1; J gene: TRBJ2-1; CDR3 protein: ASSLTSGSSYNEQF
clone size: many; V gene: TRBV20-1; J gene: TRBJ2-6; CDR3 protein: SASIRAGANVLT
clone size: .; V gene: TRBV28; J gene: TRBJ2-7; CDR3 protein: ASSPEGEQY
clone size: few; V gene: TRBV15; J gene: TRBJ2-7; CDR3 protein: ATSRAGAYSYEQY
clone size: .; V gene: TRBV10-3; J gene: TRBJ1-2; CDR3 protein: AISPGGPNYGYT
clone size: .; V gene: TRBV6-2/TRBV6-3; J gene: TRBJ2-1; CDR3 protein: ASSYARGWQF
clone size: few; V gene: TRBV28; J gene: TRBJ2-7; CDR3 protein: ASSGLSSYEQY
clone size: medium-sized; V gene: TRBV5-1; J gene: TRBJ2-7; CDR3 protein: ASSLGTGAYEQY
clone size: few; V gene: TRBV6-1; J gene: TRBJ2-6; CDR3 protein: ASSEAGGGYSGANVLT
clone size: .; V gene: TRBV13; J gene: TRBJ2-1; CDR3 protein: ASSLGYTQYNEQF
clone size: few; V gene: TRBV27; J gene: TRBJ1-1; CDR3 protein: ASRDRENTEAF
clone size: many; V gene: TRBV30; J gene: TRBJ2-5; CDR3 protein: AWSPGGKRKETQY
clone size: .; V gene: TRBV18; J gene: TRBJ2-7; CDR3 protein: ASSSQYEQY
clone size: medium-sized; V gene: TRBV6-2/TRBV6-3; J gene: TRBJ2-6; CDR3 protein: ASSGLRDGNSGANVLT
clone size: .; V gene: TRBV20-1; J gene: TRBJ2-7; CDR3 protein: SARGGDRVLEQY
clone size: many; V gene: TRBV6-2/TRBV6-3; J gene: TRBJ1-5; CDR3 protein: ASSYRQPYSNQPQH
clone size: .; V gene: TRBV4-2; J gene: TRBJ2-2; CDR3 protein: ASSSGAGGYTGELF
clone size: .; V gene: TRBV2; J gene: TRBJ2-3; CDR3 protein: ASSGYQPTDTQY
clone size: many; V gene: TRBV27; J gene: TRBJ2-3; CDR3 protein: ASSFRSADTQY
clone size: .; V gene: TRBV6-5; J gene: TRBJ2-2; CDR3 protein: ASSYSPASANTGELF
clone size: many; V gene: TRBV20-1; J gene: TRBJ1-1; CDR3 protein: SAKADGAF
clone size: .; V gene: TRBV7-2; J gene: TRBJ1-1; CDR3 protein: ASSFHPGVTEAF
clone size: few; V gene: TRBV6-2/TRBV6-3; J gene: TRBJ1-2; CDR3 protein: ASSYHGDGYT
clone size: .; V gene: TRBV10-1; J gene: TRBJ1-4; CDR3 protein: ARNDRVAEKLF
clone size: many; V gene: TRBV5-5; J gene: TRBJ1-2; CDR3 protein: ASSLDGNYGYT
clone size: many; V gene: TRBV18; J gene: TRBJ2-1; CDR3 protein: ASSPPSGPRDEQF
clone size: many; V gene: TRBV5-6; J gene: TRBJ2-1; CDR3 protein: ASSFISDRGYNEQF
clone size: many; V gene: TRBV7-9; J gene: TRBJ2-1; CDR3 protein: AADAYNEQF
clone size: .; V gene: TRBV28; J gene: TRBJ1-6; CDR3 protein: ASRPGTGGSPLH
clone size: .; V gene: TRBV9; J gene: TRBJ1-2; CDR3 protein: ASSVETGGGYT
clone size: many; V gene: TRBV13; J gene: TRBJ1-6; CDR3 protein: ASSIHVLKRLNSPLH
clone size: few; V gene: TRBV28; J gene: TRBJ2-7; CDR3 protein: ASSTVTSGSADSEQY
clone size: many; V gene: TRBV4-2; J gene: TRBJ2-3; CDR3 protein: ASSESLAGGGTDTQY
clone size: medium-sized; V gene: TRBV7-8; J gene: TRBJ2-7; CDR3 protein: ASSWDSYEQY
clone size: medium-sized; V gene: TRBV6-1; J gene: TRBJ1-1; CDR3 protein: ASSESENTEAF
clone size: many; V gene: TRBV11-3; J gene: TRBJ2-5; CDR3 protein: ASSLDVGREETQY
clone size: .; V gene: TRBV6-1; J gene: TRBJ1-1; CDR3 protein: ASTRSLGTEAF
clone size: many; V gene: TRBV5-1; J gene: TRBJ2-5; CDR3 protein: ASSLAGTGKETQY
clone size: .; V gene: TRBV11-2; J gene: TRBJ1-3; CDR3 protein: ASSFGQTSGNTIY